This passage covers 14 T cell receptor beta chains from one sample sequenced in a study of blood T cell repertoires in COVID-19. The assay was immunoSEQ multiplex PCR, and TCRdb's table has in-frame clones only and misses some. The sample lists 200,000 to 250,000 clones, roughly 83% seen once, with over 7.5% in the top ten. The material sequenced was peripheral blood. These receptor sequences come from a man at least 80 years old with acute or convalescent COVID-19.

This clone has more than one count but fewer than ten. For the CDR3, the DNA is TGTGCCAGCAGGGATACAGGAGAGGCAGGGGGCTACACCTTC. It translates to CASRDTGEAGGYTF. The J gene is TRBJ1-2, the V gene TRBV6-6, with a possible D match to TRBD1 (5 bases). Trimming stripped 6 bases from V and 8 bases from J, with 19 bases between. The CDR3 totals 14 residues. Germline V CDR1 and CDR2: MNHNY, SVGAGI (reference sequence).

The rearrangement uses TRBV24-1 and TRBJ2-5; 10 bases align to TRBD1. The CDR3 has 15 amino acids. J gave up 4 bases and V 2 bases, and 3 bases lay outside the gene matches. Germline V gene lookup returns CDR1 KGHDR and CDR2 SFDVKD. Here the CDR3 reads CATSDWRQGAETQYF. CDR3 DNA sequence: TGTGCCACCAGTGATTGGCGACAGGGGGCAGAGACCCAGTACTTC.

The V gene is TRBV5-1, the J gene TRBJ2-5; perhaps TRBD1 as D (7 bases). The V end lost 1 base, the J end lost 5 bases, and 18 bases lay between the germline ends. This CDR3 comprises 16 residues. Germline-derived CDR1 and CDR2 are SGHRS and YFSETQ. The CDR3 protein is CASSLLGQGEVETQYF. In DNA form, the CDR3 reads TGCGCCAGCAGCTTGCTGGGGCAGGGGGAGGTGGAGACCCAGTACTTC.

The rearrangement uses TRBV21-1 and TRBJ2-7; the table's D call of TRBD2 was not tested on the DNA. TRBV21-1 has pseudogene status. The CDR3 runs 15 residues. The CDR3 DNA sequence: TGTGCCAGCAGCGCTGGCGGGACCAAACCCTACGAGCAGTACTTC. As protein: CASSAGGTKPYEQYF.

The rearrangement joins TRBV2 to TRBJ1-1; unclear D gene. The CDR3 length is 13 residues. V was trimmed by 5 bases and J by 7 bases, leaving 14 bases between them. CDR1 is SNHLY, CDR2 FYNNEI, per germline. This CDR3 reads CASSSDGWLEAFF. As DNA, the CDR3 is TGTGCCAGCAGTTCAGACGGGTGGCTTGAAGCTTTCTTT.

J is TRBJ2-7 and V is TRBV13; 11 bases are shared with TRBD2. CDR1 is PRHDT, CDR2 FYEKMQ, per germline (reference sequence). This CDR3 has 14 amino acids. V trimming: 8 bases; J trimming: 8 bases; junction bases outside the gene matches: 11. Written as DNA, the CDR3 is TGTGCCAGCGGCCAAGGGACTAGCGGCCTCAAGCAGTACTTC. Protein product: CASGQGTSGLKQYF.

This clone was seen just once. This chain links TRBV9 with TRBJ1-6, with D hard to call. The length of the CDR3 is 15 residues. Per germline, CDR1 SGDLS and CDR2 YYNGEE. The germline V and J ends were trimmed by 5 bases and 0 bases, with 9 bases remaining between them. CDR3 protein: CASSATSSYNSPLHF. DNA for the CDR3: TGTGCCAGCAGTGCGACAAGCTCCTATAATTCACCCCTCCACTTT.

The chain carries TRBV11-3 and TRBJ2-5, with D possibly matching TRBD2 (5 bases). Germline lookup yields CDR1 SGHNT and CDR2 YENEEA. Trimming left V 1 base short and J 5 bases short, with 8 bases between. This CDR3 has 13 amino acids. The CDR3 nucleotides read TGTGCCAGCAGCTTAGGAGGGTTGGAGACCCAGTACTTC. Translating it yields CASSLGGLETQYF.

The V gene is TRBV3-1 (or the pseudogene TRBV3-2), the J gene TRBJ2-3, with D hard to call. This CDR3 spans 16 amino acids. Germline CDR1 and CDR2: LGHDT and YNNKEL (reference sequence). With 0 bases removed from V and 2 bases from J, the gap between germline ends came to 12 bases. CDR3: CASSQDRGRYTDTQYF. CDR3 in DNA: TGTGCCAGCAGCCAAGATAGAGGTCGCTACACAGATACGCAGTATTTT.

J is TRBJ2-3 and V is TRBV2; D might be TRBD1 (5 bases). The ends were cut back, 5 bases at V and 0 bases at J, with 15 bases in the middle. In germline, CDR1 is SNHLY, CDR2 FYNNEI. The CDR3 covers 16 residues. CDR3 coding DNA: TGTGCCAGCAGTCCTTGGACACCCCAAAGCACAGATACGCAGTATTTT. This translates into CASSPWTPQSTDTQYF.

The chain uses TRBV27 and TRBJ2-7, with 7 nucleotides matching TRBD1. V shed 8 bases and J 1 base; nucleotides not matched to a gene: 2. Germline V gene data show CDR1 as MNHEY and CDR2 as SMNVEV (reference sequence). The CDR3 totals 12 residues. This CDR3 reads CASGGQSYEQYF. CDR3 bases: TGTGCCAGCGGGGGACAGTCCTACGAGCAGTACTTC.

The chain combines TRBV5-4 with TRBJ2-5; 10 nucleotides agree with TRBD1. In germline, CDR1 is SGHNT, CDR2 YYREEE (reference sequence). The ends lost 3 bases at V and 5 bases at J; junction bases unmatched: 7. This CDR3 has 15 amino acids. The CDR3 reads CASSSGDRGGETQYF. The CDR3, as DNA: TGTGCCAGCAGCTCCGGGGACAGGGGTGGTGAGACCCAGTACTTC.

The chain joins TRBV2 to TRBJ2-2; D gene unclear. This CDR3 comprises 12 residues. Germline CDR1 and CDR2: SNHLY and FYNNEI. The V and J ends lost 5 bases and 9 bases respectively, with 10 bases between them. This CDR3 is CASSLLARELFF. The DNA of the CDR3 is TGTGCCAGCAGTCTCCTCGCGAGGGAGCTGTTTTTT.

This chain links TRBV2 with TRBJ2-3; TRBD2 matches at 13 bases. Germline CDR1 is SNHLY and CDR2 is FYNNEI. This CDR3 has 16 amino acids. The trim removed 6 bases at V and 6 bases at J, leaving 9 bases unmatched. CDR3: CASRATTSGGRDTQYF. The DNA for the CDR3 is TGTGCCAGCAGAGCGACGACTAGCGGGGGGAGGGATACGCAGTATTTT.